Listed here is a single T cell receptor (beta chain). Its antigen remains undetermined. No much larger clone exists at a distance of one base, and base qualities are not known. The data originate from a study of blood T cell repertoires in COVID-19 (dated by TCRdb to 2018 to 2020). For context, the study as a whole: The collaborator samples originated in the United States, Italy and Spain and spanned the acute and convalescent phases of COVID-19. The dataset comprised deeply sampled blood TCRbeta repertoires from subjects exposed to, actively infected with, or recovered from COVID-19. The prospective study material was composed of cDNA or gDNA derived from T cells, B-cell-depleted T cells, or PBMCs. Sample metadata almost always included a de-identified subject ID, COVID-19 status, age in years and sex. Where available, HLA class I and class II types were taken from metadata supplied by the sample provider and were not determined by assay-based typing. The samples were drawn from two sources: the first 160 participants of the ongoing ImmuneRACE study, and over 950 subjects contributed by 6 global collaborators. The repertoires were released in a freely available public database intended as a resource for research on the immune response to SARS-CoV-2.

The germline ends are 11 bases apart after V is trimmed by 10 bases and J by 1 base. Reading the germline V gene gives CDR1 ENHRY and CDR2 SYGVKD. The CDR3 sequence holds 12 residues, the cysteine and phenylalanine included. Of all the DNA, just the CDR3 is kept, 36 bases in frame from base 1. Each collaborating institution followed its own protocols to collect whole blood in K2EDTA tubes. For TCRbeta analysis, collaborators shipped samples as frozen whole blood, isolated PBMCs, or DNA extracted from either of those sample types. TCRbeta CDR3 regions were amplified from genomic DNA by means of the immunoSEQ Assay, a bias-controlled multiplex PCR. In the original analysis: Within the assay, amplification of reference gene primers was used to estimate how many nucleated cells each sample contained. To quantify the absolute abundance of each unique TCRbeta CDR3 rearrangement, sequence reads were collapsed and filtered. For each sample, productive Simpson clonality was calculated as the square root of Simpson's diversity index across productive rearrangements. TCRdb took over this immuneACCESS table, retaining in-frame rearrangements with V and J assigned. Such tables are incomplete; in checked studies, under half of the missing clones stem from an unresolved V gene, and the remainder is unexplained. D and trimming come from the DNA, and the V and J calls and clone size come from that table. Within this sample are about 190,000 clones, with 85% to 90% of them counted one time only. About 0.66% of the sample lies in the top ten.

Study-wide findings and limitations: The quantity of clinical and demographic metadata differed by source and by participant and was supplied without curation.

The sample consisted of peripheral blood. The chain uses TRBV10-3 and TRBJ2-7; too little of a D gene remains to name it. The clonotype originates from a man aged 50 to 59 with acute or convalescent COVID-19. In nucleotides, the sequence is TGTGCCACCCATAGTAGTTCCTACGAGCAGTACTTC. Its amino acids are CATHSSSYEQYF.